Listed here are 9 T cell receptor beta chains from one sample, sequenced in a study of blood T cell repertoires in COVID-19. Produced via immunoSEQ multiplex PCR; TCRdb's table is partial and in-frame only. The sample carries 80,000 to 100,000 clones, more than 60% recorded once. Input material: peripheral blood. These receptors were obtained from a human donor in a cohort sampled during active COVID-19.

The genes are TRBV10-1 and TRBJ2-7; TRBD2 matches 13 bases. Germline assignment: CDR1 WNHNN and CDR2 SYGVQD (reference sequence). This CDR3 is 16 amino acids long. V shed 10 bases, J shed 1 base, and the junction held 10 bases outside the gene matches. The CDR3 protein is CANRLRTSGSSYEQYV. The CDR3 DNA reads as TGCGCCAACCGGCTTCGGACTAGCGGGAGTTCCTACGAGCAGTACGTC.

The chain recombines TRBV6-2 or TRBV6-3 with TRBJ1-1; D might be TRBD1 (5 bases). The CDR3 runs to 15 residues. The V end was cut by 2 bases, the J end by 5 bases, with 15 bases between. The germline V gene encodes CDR1 MNHEY and CDR2 SVGEGT. CDR3 residues: CASSYPPGGYTEAFF. CDR3 bases: TGTGCCAGCAGTTACCCGCCGGGGGGGTATACTGAAGCTTTCTTT.

The rearrangement uses TRBV6-2 or TRBV6-3 and TRBJ2-5; perhaps TRBD1 as D (6 bases). V lost 2 bases to trimming and J lost 5 bases, with 12 bases between them. In germline, CDR1 is MNHEY, CDR2 SVGEGT. The CDR3 contains 14 residues. In DNA, the CDR3 is TGTGCCAGCAGTTACACTGGGGGCCAGGAGACCCAGTACTTC. It codes for CASSYTGGQETQYF.

This clone has just a few counts. The rearrangement uses TRBV27 and TRBJ2-3; 9 positions agree with TRBD2. CDR1 MNHEY and CDR2 SMNVEV come from the germline V gene (reference sequence). This CDR3 has 16 residues. V gave up 4 bases and J gave up 0 bases; unmatched junction bases: 5. As DNA, the CDR3 is TGTGCCAGCAGTTCTGGACTAGCGAAGAGCACAGATACGCAGTATTTT. Amino acid sequence: CASSSGLAKSTDTQYF.

This chain uses TRBV19 with TRBJ1-5, with 9 bases lining up with TRBD1. This CDR3 contains 14 residues. Trimming took 6 bases from V and 9 from J; bases not matched to a gene: 9. Germline CDR1 reads LNHDA; CDR2 reads SQIVND (reference sequence). In nucleotides, the CDR3 is TGTGCCAGTAGGGGGGGACAGGGATTTCTGCCCCAGCATTTT. Its translation: CASRGGQGFLPQHF. Full variable domain (rest looked up from reference TRBV19 and TRBJ1-5): DGGITQSPKYLFRKEGQNVTLSCEQNLNHDAMYWYRQDPGQGLRLIYYSQIVNDFQKGDIAEGYSVSREKKESFPLTVTSAQKNPTAFYLCASRGGQGFLPQHFGDGTRLSIL.

The V gene is TRBV6-2 or TRBV6-3, the J gene TRBJ2-7; the match to TRBD2 covers 8 bases. Germline V lookup: CDR1 MNHEY, CDR2 SVGEGT. The CDR3 contains 15 residues. With 2 bases clipped from V and 3 bases from J, the junction kept 6 bases outside the gene matches. The CDR3 region has the DNA TGTGCCAGCAGTTACCGGACTAGCTTAGACTACGAGCAGTACTTC. Its protein product is CASSYRTSLDYEQYF.

Points on this clone: Other DNA variants within this sample encode the same CDR3. As DNA, the CDR3 is TGTGCCAGCAGCTGGGGGGCGGGGGGGGCTACCTACGAGCAGTACTTC. Translation: CASSWGAGGATYEQYF. V is TRBV5-4 and J is TRBJ2-7; 9 bases map to TRBD2. Germline CDR1 and CDR2: SGHNT and YYREEE (reference sequence). The V segment lost 3 bases and the J segment 2 bases; nucleotides outside the gene matches: 9. CDR3 size: 16 residues.

This clone appeared many times. CDR3 region: CASTGGGRYEQYV. The CDR3 bases are TGTGCCAGTACAGGGGGCGGGAGATACGAGCAGTACGTC. The chain uses TRBV2 and TRBJ2-7, with 9 positions matching TRBD1. V was clipped by 9 bases and J by 4 bases; unmatched bases: 7. CDR3 length: 13 amino acids. Germline-derived CDR1 and CDR2 are SNHLY and FYNNEI.

The V call is TRBV6-6, the J call TRBJ1-2; 10 bases are a match to TRBD1. Per the germline V gene, CDR1 is MNHNY and CDR2 is SVGAGI (reference sequence). J was trimmed by 8 bases and V by 6 bases; bases with no gene match: 6. The CDR3 has 13 amino acids. CDR3 loop: CASRTRDRGGYTF. The CDR3 DNA follows: TGTGCCAGCAGAACCCGGGACAGGGGCGGCTACACCTTC.